The rows below give T cell receptor beta chains drawn from one sample of a study of CD8 T cells in ankylosing spondylitis. TCRdb redid the calling of the 5' RACE reads with MiXCR, one entry per CDR3 protein. There are about 140,000 distinct CDR3 sequences in the sample; 25% to 35% occur only once, and 6% lies in the top ten. Sequencing input: synovial fluid, either unsorted or a sorted T cell fraction (not recorded which). The receptors were sampled from a male donor with ankylosing spondylitis. CDR3s include the opening cysteine and the closing phenylalanine or tryptophan. D genes are given only for firm matches. Where a row states a size, it is once, few, many or the class of an expanded clone; other rows omit it.

D gene: TRBD1
J gene: TRBJ2-2
clone size: .
V gene: TRBV5-1
CDR3 DNA: TGCGCCAGCTTCTGGGGACAGCCGAACACCGGGGAGCTGTTTTTT
CDR3 protein: CASFWGQPNTGELFF

D gene: .
J gene: TRBJ1-2
clone size: .
V gene: TRBV30
CDR3 DNA: TGTGCCTGGAGTGTTAATATGGGGGGGAACTATGGCTACACCTTC
CDR3 protein: CAWSVNMGGNYGYTF

D gene: .
J gene: TRBJ1-1
clone size: .
V gene: TRBV2
CDR3 DNA: TGTGCCAGCAGTGAGGGAGGCAGGGGTTTACCTTTCTTT
CDR3 protein: CASSEGGRGLPFF

D gene: .
J gene: TRBJ2-3
clone size: .
V gene: TRBV29-1
CDR3 DNA: TGCAGCGGAACAGGGGTACGGGGGCCCACAGATACGCAGTATTTT
CDR3 protein: CSGTGVRGPTDTQYF

D gene: TRBD2
J gene: TRBJ2-1
clone size: many
V gene: TRBV7-2
CDR3 DNA: TGTGCCAGCAGCTTAAGTCGCTCTAGCGGGAGGAGTGAGCAGTTCTTC
CDR3 protein: CASSLSRSSGRSEQFF

D gene: .
J gene: TRBJ2-2
clone size: few
V gene: TRBV7-8
CDR3 DNA: TGTGCCAGCAGCCAGGGAAAACGGGATCTGAACACCGGGGAGCTGTTTTTT
CDR3 protein: CASSQGKRDLNTGELFF

D gene: TRBD2
J gene: TRBJ2-3
clone size: .
V gene: TRBV5-5
CDR3 DNA: TGTGCCAGCAGCTCGACTAGCACCACAGATACGCAGTATTTT
CDR3 protein: CASSSTSTTDTQYF

D gene: TRBD1
J gene: TRBJ1-2
clone size: many
V gene: TRBV12-3/TRBV12-4
CDR3 DNA: TGTGCCAGCAGCCTTTACGGACAGGTCTATGGCTACACCTTC
CDR3 protein: CASSLYGQVYGYTF

D gene: .
J gene: TRBJ2-5
clone size: .
V gene: TRBV30
CDR3 DNA: TGTGCCTGGAGACACGGCGAGACCCAGTACTTC
CDR3 protein: CAWRHGETQYF

D gene: .
J gene: TRBJ1-2
clone size: .
V gene: TRBV19
CDR3 DNA: TGTGCCAGTAGGGGGCGCAACTATGGCTACACCTTC
CDR3 protein: CASRGRNYGYTF

D gene: .
J gene: TRBJ2-1
clone size: many
V gene: TRBV5-5
CDR3 DNA: TGTGCCAGCAGCTTGGCCCACCAATCCTACTCCTACAATGAGCAGTTCTTC
CDR3 protein: CASSLAHQSYSYNEQFF

D gene: .
J gene: TRBJ1-5
clone size: .
V gene: TRBV29-1
CDR3 DNA: TGCAGCGTTCGTCTAACAGGGAATCAGCCCCAGCATTTT
CDR3 protein: CSVRLTGNQPQHF

D gene: .
J gene: TRBJ2-2
clone size: .
V gene: TRBV10-3
CDR3 DNA: TGTGCCATCAGTGTGGGCGGAGAGGGGACCGGGGAGCTGTTTTTT
CDR3 protein: CAISVGGEGTGELFF

D gene: .
J gene: TRBJ2-3
clone size: few
V gene: TRBV20-1
CDR3 DNA: TGCAGTGCCCGACTACTAGCAATTGCTGCAGATACGCAGTATTTT
CDR3 protein: CSARLLAIAADTQYF

D gene: TRBD1
J gene: TRBJ1-4
clone size: few
V gene: TRBV28
CDR3 DNA: TGTGCCAGCAGCCGACCTGGGGCAGGGGGAGAAAAACTGTTTTTT
CDR3 protein: CASSRPGAGGEKLFF

D gene: TRBD1
J gene: TRBJ1-1
clone size: .
V gene: TRBV20-1
CDR3 DNA: TGCAGTGCGGAAGGACAGGGAGAAGCTTTCTTT
CDR3 protein: CSAEGQGEAFF

D gene: .
J gene: TRBJ2-1
clone size: .
V gene: TRBV18
CDR3 DNA: TGTGCCAGCTCACAATCGGACAGTTACAATGAGCAGTTCTTC
CDR3 protein: CASSQSDSYNEQFF

D gene: .
J gene: TRBJ2-3
clone size: .
V gene: TRBV2
CDR3 DNA: TGTGCCAGCAGTGAACCCGAGTCACGCACGGGCACAGATACGCAGTATTTT
CDR3 protein: CASSEPESRTGTDTQYF

D gene: .
J gene: TRBJ1-1
clone size: .
V gene: TRBV11-2
CDR3 DNA: TGTGCCAGCAGCTTAGAAGTGGGACGATGGAACACTGAAGCTTTCTTT
CDR3 protein: CASSLEVGRWNTEAFF

D gene: .
J gene: TRBJ1-3
clone size: .
V gene: TRBV7-2
CDR3 DNA: TGTGCCAGCAGCTTAGAATACGGTGGAAACACCATATATTTT
CDR3 protein: CASSLEYGGNTIYF

D gene: TRBD1
J gene: TRBJ1-4
clone size: .
V gene: TRBV10-3
CDR3 DNA: TGTGCCATCAGTGAGGGGGACAGGGGAGGTGGCGAAAAACTGTTTTTT
CDR3 protein: CAISEGDRGGGEKLFF

D gene: .
J gene: TRBJ1-5
clone size: few
V gene: TRBV10-3
CDR3 DNA: TGTGCCATCAGTGCCTTAGGGACCCCTAATCAGCCCCAGCATTTT
CDR3 protein: CAISALGTPNQPQHF

D gene: TRBD1
J gene: TRBJ1-2
clone size: .
V gene: TRBV7-8
CDR3 DNA: TGTGCCAGCAGCTTAGACCAGGGGGCAAGGGACTATGGCTACACCTTC
CDR3 protein: CASSLDQGARDYGYTF

D gene: .
J gene: TRBJ2-7
clone size: .
V gene: TRBV18
CDR3 DNA: TGTGCCAGCTCACCACTAGGCAGGGGGGACCACGAGCAGTACTTC
CDR3 protein: CASSPLGRGDHEQYF

D gene: .
J gene: TRBJ1-2
clone size: few
V gene: TRBV20-1
CDR3 DNA: TGCAGTGCTAAAACCGGGGTAGGAAGCTACACCTTC
CDR3 protein: CSAKTGVGSYTF

D gene: .
J gene: TRBJ2-1
clone size: few
V gene: TRBV20-1
CDR3 DNA: TGCAGTGCTAGGAGGGCGGGAACCCCTCCCTCCTACAATGAGCAGTTCTTC
CDR3 protein: CSARRAGTPPSYNEQFF

D gene: .
J gene: TRBJ2-3
clone size: .
V gene: TRBV19
CDR3 DNA: TGTGCCAGTACCATCCCAGGGTCTCAAGCGACGCAGTATTTT
CDR3 protein: CASTIPGSQATQYF

D gene: .
J gene: TRBJ1-1
clone size: .
V gene: TRBV7-2
CDR3 DNA: TGTGCCAGCAGCTTAGGGTGGGGGGTTTACACTGAAGCTTTCTTT
CDR3 protein: CASSLGWGVYTEAFF

D gene: .
J gene: TRBJ1-3
clone size: many
V gene: TRBV7-8
CDR3 DNA: TGTGCCAGCAGCTCCATGGGAGTGAGGATCTCTGGAAACACCATATATTTT
CDR3 protein: CASSSMGVRISGNTIYF

D gene: TRBD2
J gene: TRBJ2-1
clone size: .
V gene: TRBV20-1
CDR3 DNA: TGCAGTGCTAGAGGGTCTAGCGGACTCAATGAGCAGTTCTTC
CDR3 protein: CSARGSSGLNEQFF

D gene: TRBD1
J gene: TRBJ2-1
clone size: many
V gene: TRBV6-5
CDR3 DNA: TGTGCCAGCAGTTACGGGACAGGGGCCTACAATGAGCAGTTCTTC
CDR3 protein: CASSYGTGAYNEQFF

D gene: .
J gene: TRBJ1-5
clone size: .
V gene: TRBV7-2
CDR3 DNA: TGTGCCAGCAGCTTAGTTTGGGCAGTAGCTCAGCCCCAGCATTTT
CDR3 protein: CASSLVWAVAQPQHF

D gene: .
J gene: TRBJ2-3
clone size: few
V gene: TRBV6-1
CDR3 DNA: TGTGCCAGCAGCCTGCGTGGCGGATGGGGCACAGATACGCAGTATTTT
CDR3 protein: CASSLRGGWGTDTQYF